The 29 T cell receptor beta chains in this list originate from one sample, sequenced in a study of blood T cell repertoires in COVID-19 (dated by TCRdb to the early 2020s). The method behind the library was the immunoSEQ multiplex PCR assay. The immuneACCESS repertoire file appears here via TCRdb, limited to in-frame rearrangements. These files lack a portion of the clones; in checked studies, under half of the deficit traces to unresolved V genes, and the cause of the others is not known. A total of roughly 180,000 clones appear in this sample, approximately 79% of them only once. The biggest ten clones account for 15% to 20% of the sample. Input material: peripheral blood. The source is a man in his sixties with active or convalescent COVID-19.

For the CDR3, the DNA is TGTGCCAGCAGTTACTCGGCGGGAGGGGGTGCCGGGGAGCTGTTTTTT. It encodes CASSYSAGGGAGELFF. The rearrangement joins TRBV6-5 to TRBJ2-2; 9 bases agree with TRBD2. The CDR3 has 16 residues. J was trimmed by 6 bases and V by 0 bases; bases with no gene match: 5. CDR1 and CDR2 (germline): MNHEY, SVGAGI.

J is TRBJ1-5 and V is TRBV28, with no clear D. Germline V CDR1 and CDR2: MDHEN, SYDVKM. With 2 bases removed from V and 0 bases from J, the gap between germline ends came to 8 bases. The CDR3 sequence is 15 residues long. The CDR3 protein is CASSLEGYSNQPQHF. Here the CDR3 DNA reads TGTGCCAGCAGTTTAGAGGGTTATAGCAATCAGCCCCAGCATTTT.

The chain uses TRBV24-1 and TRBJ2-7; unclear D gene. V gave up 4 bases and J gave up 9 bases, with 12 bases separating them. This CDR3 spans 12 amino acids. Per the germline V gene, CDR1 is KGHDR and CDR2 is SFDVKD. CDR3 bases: TGTGCCACCAGTGACCATACAAGTTGGCAGTACTTC. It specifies CATSDHTSWQYF.

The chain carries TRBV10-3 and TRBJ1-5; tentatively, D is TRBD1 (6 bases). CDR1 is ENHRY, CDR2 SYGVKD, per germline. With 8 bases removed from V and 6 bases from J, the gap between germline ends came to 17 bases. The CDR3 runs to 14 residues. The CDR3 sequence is CAISPEGGFQPQHF. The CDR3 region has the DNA TGTGCCATCTCCCCCGAGGGGGGGTTTCAGCCCCAGCATTTT.

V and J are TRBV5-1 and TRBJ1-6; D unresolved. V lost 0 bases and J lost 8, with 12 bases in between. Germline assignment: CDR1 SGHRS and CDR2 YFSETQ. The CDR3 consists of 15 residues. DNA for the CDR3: TGCGCCAGCAGCTTGGCCGGGGTTTCTTATTCACCCCTCCACTTT. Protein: CASSLAGVSYSPLHF.

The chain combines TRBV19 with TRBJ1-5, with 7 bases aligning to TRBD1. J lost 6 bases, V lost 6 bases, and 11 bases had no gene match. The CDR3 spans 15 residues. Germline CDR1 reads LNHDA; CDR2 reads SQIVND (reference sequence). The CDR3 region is CASSKDRVPPQPQHF. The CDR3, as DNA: TGTGCCAGTAGCAAAGACAGGGTTCCCCCTCAGCCCCAGCATTTT.

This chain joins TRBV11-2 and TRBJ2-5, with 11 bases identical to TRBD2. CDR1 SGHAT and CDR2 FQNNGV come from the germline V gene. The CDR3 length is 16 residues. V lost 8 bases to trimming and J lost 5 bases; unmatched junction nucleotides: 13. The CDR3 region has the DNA TGTGCCAGCGCCGTCGGCACTAGCGGGAGTCCCGAGACCCAGTACTTC. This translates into CASAVGTSGSPETQYF.

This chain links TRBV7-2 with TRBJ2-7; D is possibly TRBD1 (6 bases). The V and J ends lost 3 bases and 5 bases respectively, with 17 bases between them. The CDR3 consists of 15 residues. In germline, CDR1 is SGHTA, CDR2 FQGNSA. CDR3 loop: CASSLGARGRNEQYF. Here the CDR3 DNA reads TGTGCCAGCAGCTTGGGGGCTCGGGGTAGAAACGAGCAGTACTTC.

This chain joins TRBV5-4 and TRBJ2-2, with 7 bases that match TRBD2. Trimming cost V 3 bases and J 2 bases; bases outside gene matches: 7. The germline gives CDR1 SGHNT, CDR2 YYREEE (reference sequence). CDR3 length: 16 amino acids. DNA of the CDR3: TGTGCCAGCAGCTGGTCTAGCGGAACAAACACCGGGGAGCTGTTTTTT. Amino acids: CASSWSSGTNTGELFF. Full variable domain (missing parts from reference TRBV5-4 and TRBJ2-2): ETGVTQSPTHLIKTRGQQVTLRCSSQSGHNTVSWYQQALGQGPQFIFQYYREEENGRGNFPPRFSGLQFPNYSSELNVNALELDDSALYLCASSWSSGTNTGELFFGEGSRLTVL.

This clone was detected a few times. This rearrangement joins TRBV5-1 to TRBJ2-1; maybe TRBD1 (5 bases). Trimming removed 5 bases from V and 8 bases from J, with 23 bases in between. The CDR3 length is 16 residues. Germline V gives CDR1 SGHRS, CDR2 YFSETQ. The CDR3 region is CASRCSQGSTCDEQFF. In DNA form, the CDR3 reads TGCGCCAGCAGGTGCTCCCAGGGATCCACATGTGATGAGCAGTTCTTC. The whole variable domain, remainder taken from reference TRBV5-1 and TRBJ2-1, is KAGVTQTPRYLIKTRGQQVTLSCSPISGHRSVSWYQQTPGQGLQFLFEYFSETQRNKGNFPGRFSGRQFSNSRSEMNVSTLELGDSALYLCASRCSQGSTCDEQFFGPGTRLTVL.

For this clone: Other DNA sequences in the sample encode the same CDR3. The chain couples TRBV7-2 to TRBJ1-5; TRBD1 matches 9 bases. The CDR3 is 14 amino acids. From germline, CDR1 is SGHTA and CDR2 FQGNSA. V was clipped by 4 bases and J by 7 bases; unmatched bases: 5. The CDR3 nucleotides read TGTGCCAGCAGCTCTCGACAGGGGGGCCAGCCCCAGCATTTT. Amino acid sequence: CASSSRQGGQPQHF.

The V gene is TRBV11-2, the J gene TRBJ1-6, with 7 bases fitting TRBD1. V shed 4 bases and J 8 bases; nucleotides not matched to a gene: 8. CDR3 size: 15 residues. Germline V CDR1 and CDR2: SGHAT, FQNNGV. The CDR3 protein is CASSSTGVIDSPLHF. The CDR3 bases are TGTGCCAGCAGCTCCACAGGGGTGATCGATTCACCCCTCCACTTT.

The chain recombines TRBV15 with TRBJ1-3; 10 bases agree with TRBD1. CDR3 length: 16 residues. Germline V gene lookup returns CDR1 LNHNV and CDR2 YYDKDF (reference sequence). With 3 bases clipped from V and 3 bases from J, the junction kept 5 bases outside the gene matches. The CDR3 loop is CATSRGTGVFGNTIYF. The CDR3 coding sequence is TGTGCCACCAGCAGGGGGACAGGGGTTTTTGGAAACACCATATATTTT.

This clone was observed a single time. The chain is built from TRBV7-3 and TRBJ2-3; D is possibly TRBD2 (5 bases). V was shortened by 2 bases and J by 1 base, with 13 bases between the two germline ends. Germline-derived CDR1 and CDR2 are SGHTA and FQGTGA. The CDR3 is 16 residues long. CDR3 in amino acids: CASSLSKGEGTDTQYF. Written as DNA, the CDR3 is TGTGCCAGCAGCTTATCAAAGGGAGAGGGCACAGATACGCAGTATTTT.

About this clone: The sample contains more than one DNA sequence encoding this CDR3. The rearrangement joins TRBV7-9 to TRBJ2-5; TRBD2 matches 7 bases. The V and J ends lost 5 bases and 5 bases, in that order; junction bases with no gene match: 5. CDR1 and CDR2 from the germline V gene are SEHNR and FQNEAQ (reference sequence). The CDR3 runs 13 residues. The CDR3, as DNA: TGTGCCAGCAGCCCTAGCGGTGGGGAGACCCAGTACTTC. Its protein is CASSPSGGETQYF.

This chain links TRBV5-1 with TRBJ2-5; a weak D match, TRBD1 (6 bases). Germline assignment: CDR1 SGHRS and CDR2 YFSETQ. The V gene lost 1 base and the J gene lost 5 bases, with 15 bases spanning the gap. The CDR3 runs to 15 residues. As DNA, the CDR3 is TGCGCCAGCAGCTTGAACCCTAAAAGGGGGGAGACCCAGTACTTC. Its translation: CASSLNPKRGETQYF.

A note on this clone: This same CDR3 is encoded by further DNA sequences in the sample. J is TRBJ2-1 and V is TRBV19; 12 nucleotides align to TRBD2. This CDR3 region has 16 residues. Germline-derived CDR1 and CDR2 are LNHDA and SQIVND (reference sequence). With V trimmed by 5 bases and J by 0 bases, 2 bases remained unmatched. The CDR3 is CASSLTSGSSYNEQFF. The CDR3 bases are TGTGCCAGTAGTCTGACTAGCGGGAGCTCCTACAATGAGCAGTTCTTC. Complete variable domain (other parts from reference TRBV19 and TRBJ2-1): DGGITQSPKYLFRKEGQNVTLSCEQNLNHDAMYWYRQDPGQGLRLIYYSQIVNDFQKGDIAEGYSVSREKKESFPLTVTSAQKNPTAFYLCASSLTSGSSYNEQFFGPGTRLTVL.

The CDR3 coding sequence is TGTGCCAGCAGCTTGGCGGCTAGCACCTACAATGAGCAGTTCTTC. Amino acids: CASSLAASTYNEQFF. V is TRBV5-4 and J is TRBJ2-1; a weak D match, TRBD2 (5 bases). Per germline, CDR1 SGHNT and CDR2 YYREEE (reference sequence). V gave up 0 bases and J gave up 2 bases, with 9 bases separating them. The CDR3 sequence is 15 residues long.

Here the CDR3 DNA reads TGTGCCAGCAGTCCTAGCGGGAACTCCTACAATGAGCAGTTCTTC. It encodes CASSPSGNSYNEQFF. The V and J genes are TRBV3-1 (or the pseudogene TRBV3-2) and TRBJ2-1; TRBD2 matches 9 bases. The germline V gene encodes CDR1 LGHDT and CDR2 YNNKEL (reference sequence). The CDR3 contains 15 residues. V was clipped by 6 bases and J by 0 bases; unmatched bases: 3.

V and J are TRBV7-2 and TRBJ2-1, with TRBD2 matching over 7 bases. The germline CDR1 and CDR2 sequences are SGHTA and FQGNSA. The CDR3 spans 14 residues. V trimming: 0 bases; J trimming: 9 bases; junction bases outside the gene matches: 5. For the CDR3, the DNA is TGTGCCAGCAGCTTAGCACTAGCGAGGGCTGAGCAGTTCTTC. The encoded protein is CASSLALARAEQFF.

The CDR3 region is CASSEQTGAETQYF. The DNA for the CDR3 is TGTGCCAGCAGTGAGCAGACAGGGGCGGAGACCCAGTACTTC. The chain employs TRBV2 and TRBJ2-5, with 8 bases aligning to TRBD1. In germline, CDR1 is SNHLY, CDR2 FYNNEI. V trimming: 3 bases; J trimming: 5 bases; junction bases outside the gene matches: 5. The length of the CDR3 is 14 residues.

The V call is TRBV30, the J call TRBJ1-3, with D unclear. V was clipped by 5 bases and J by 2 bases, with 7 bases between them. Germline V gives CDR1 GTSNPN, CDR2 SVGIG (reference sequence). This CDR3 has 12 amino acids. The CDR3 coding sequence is TGTGCCTGGGGGGAGGCTGGAAACACCATATATTTT. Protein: CAWGEAGNTIYF.

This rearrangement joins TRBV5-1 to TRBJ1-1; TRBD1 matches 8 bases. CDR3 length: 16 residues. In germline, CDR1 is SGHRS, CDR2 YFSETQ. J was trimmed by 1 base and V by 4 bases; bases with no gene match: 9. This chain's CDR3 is CASSEGSGTGNTEAFF. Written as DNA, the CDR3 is TGCGCCAGCAGCGAGGGTTCCGGGACAGGGAACACTGAAGCTTTCTTT. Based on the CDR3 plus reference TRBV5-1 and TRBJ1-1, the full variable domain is KAGVTQTPRYLIKTRGQQVTLSCSPISGHRSVSWYQQTPGQGLQFLFEYFSETQRNKGNFPGRFSGRQFSNSRSEMNVSTLELGDSALYLCASSEGSGTGNTEAFFGQGTRLTVV.

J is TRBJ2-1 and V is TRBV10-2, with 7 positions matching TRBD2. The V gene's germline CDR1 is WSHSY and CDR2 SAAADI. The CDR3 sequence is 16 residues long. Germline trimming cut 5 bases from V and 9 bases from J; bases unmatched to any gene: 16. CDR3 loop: CASSNRGRGGGGEQFF. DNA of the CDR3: TGCGCCAGCAGTAATCGTGGTAGGGGCGGCGGGGGTGAGCAGTTCTTC.

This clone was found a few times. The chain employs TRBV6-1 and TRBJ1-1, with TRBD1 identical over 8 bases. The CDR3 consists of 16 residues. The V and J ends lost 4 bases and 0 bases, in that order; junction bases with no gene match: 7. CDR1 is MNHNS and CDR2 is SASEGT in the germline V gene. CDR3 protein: CASSGPRGRMNTEAFF. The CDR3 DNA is TGTGCCAGCAGTGGACCCAGGGGGCGGATGAACACTGAAGCTTTCTTT.

DNA for the CDR3: TGCAGTGATATGTTGGGCAGGAAGTACTTC. This codes for CSDMLGRKYF. The V call is TRBV20-1, the J call TRBJ2-7; D not resolved. Trimming shortened V by 7 bases and J by 11 bases, and 15 bases separated the two germline ends. The CDR3 runs to 10 residues. The germline CDR1 and CDR2 sequences are DFQATT and SNEGSKA (reference sequence).

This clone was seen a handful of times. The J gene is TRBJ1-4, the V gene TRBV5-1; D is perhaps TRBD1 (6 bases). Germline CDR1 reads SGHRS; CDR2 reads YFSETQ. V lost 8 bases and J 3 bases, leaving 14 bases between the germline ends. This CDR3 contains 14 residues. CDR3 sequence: CASKAPGANEKLFF. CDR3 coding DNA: TGCGCCAGTAAAGCTCCAGGGGCTAATGAAAAACTGTTTTTT.

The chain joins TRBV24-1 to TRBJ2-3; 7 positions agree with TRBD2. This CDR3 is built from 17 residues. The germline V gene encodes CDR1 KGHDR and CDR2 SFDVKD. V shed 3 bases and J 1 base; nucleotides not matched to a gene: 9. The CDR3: CATSDLGGGARTDTQYF. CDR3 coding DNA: TGTGCCACCAGTGATCTGGGCGGGGGAGCCCGCACAGATACGCAGTATTTT.

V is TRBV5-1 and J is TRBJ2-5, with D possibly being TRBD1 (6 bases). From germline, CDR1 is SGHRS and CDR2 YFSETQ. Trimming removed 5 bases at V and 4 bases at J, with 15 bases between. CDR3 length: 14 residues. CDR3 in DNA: TGCGCCAGCAGTGGAGGTTGGGGGCGAGAGACCCAGTACTTC. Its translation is CASSGGWGRETQYF. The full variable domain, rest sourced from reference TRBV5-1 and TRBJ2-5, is KAGVTQTPRYLIKTRGQQVTLSCSPISGHRSVSWYQQTPGQGLQFLFEYFSETQRNKGNFPGRFSGRQFSNSRSEMNVSTLELGDSALYLCASSGGWGRETQYFGPGTRLLVL.